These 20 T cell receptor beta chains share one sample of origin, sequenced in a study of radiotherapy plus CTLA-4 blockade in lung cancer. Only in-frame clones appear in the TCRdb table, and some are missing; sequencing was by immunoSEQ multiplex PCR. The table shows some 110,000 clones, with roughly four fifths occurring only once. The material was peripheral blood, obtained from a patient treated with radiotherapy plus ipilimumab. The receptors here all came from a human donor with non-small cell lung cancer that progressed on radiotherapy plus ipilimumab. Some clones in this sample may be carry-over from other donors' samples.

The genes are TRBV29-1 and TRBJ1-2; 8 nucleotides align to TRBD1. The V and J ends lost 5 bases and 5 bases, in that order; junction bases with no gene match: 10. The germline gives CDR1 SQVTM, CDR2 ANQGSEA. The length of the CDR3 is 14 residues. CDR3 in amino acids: CSVWGPGQVYGYTF. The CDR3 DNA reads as TGCAGCGTTTGGGGTCCGGGACAGGTTTATGGCTACACCTTC.

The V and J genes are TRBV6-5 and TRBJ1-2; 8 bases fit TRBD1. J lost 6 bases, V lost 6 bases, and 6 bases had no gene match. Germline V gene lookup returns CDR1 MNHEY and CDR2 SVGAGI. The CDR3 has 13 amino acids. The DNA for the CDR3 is TGTGCCAGCAGATCACAGGGGGTTCATGGCTACACCTTC. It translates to CASRSQGVHGYTF.

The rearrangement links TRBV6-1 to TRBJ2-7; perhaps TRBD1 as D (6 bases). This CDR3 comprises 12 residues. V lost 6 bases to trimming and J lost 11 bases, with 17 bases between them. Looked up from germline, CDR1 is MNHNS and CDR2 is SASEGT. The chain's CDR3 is CASRSPGQREYF. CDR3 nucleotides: TGTGCCAGCAGGAGTCCTGGACAGCGAGAGTACTTC.

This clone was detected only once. The CDR3: CASSYSRGGVAEAFF. The CDR3 nucleotides read TGTGCCAGCAGTTACTCGAGAGGGGGCGTGGCGGAAGCTTTCTTT. The chain combines TRBV6-5 with TRBJ1-1; 7 bases are a match to TRBD1. The CDR3 is 15 amino acids. Germline V lookup: CDR1 MNHEY, CDR2 SVGAGI. Trimming removed 0 bases from V and 8 bases from J; junction bases left unmatched: 9.

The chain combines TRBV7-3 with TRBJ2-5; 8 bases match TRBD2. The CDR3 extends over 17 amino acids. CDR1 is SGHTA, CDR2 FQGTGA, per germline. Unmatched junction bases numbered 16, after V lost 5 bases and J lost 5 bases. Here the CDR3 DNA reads TGTGCCAGCAGCCGATTTACATACGGGGGGGCTTTGGAGACCCAGTACTTC. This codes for CASSRFTYGGALETQYF.

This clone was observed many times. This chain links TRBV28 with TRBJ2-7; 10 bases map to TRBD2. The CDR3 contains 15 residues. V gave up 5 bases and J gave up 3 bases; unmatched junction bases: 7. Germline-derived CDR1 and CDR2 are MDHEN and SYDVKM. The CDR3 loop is CASSTRTSGRYEQYF. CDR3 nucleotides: TGTGCCAGCAGTACCCGGACTAGCGGACGCTACGAGCAGTACTTC.

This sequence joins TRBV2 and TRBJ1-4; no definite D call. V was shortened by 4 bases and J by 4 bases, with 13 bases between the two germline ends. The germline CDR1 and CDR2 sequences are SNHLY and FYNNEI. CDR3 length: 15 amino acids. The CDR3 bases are TGTGCCAGCAGTGCCACCGGGCAAAATAATGAAAAACTGTTTTTT. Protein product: CASSATGQNNEKLFF. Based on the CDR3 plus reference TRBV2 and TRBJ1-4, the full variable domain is EPEVTQTPSHQVTQMGQEVILRCVPISNHLYFYWYRQILGQKVEFLVSFYNNEISEKSEIFDDQFSVERPDGSNFTLKIRSTKLEDSAMYFCASSATGQNNEKLFFGSGTQLSVL.

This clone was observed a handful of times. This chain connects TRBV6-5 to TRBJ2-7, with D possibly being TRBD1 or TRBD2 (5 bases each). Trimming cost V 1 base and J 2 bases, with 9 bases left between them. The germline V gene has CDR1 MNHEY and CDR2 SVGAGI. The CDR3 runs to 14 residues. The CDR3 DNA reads TGTGCCAGCAGTTACTGGGACCAACCCTACGAGCAGTACTTC. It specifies CASSYWDQPYEQYF.

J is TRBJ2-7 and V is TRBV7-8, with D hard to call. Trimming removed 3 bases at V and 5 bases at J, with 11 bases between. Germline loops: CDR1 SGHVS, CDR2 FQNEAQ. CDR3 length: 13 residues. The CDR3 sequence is CASSFEMFDEQYF. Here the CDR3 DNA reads TGTGCCAGCAGCTTCGAGATGTTTGACGAGCAGTACTTC.

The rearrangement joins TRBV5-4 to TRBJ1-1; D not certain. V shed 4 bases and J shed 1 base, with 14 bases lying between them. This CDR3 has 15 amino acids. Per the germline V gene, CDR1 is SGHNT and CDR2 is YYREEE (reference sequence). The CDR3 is CASSLLQRENTEAFF. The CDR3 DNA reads TGTGCCAGCAGCCTACTGCAGCGGGAGAACACTGAAGCTTTCTTT.

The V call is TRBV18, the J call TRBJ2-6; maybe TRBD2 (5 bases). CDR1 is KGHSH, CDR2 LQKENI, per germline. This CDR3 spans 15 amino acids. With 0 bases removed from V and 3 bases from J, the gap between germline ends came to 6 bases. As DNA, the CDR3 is TGTGCCAGCTCACCACCGAGGGATGGGGCCAACGTCCTGACTTTC. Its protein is CASSPPRDGANVLTF.

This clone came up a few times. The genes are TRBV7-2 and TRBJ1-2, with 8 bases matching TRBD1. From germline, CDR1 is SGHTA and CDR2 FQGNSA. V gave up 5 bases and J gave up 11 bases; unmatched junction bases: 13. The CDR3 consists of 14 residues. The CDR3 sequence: CASSPTLGQGLYTF. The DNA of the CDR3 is TGTGCCAGCAGCCCTACCCTCGGACAGGGTCTGTACACCTTC.

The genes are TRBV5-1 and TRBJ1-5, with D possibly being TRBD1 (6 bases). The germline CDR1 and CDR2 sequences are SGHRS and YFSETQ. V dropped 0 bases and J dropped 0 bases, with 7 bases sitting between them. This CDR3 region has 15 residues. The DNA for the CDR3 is TGCGCCAGCAGCTTGGGACAGGCTAGCAATCAGCCCCAGCATTTT. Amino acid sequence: CASSLGQASNQPQHF.

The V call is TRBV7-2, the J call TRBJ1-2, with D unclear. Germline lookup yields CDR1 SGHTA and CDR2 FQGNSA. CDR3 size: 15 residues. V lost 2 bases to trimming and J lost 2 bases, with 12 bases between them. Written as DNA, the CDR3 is TGTGCCAGCAGCTTAATGGCAGGCAGAAACTATGGCTACACCTTC. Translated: CASSLMAGRNYGYTF.

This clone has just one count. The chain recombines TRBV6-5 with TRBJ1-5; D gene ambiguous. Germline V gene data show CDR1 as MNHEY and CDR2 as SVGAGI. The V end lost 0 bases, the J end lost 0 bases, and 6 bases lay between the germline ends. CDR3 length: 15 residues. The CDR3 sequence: CASSYSHDSNQPQHF. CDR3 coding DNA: TGTGCCAGCAGTTACTCACACGATAGCAATCAGCCCCAGCATTTT.

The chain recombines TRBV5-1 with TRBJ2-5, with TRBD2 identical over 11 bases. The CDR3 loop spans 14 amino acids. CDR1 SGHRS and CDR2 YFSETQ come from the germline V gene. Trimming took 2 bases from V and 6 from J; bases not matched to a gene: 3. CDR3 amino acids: CASSLTSGGQTQYF. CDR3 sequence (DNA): TGCGCCAGCAGCTTAACTAGCGGGGGTCAGACCCAGTACTTC.

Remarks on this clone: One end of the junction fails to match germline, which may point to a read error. This chain's CDR3 is CASRWTGGEYNSPLHF. The CDR3 DNA follows: TGTGCTAGCAGGTGGACAGGGGGCGAATATAATTCACCCCTCCACTTT. The chain has TRBV7-7 and TRBJ1-6; 11 bases fit TRBD1. The germline V gene encodes CDR1 SSHAT and CDR2 FNYEAQ (reference sequence). The CDR3 is 16 amino acids.

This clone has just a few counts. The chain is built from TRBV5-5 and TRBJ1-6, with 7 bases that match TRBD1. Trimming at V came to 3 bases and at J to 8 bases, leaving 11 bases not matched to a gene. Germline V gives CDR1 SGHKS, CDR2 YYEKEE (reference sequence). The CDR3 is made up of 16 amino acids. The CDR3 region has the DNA TGTGCCAGCAGCTCGATCCGACAGGGCTGGGATTCACCCCTCCACTTT. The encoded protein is CASSSIRQGWDSPLHF.

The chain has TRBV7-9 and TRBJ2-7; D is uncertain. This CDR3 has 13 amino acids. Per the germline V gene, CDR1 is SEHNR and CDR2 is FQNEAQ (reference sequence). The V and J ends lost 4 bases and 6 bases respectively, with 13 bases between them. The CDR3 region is CASSYDTDGEQYF. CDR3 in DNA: TGTGCCAGCAGCTACGATACGGACGGCGAGCAGTACTTC.

CDR3 region: CASSFLPPQGKYF. As DNA, the CDR3 is TGTGCCAGCAGTTTCCTCCCTCCCCAGGGGAAGTATTTT. The chain joins TRBV27 to TRBJ2-3, with D maybe TRBD1 (6 bases). CDR3 length equals 13 residues. Trimming shortened V by 3 bases and J by 13 bases, and 17 bases separated the two germline ends. CDR1 MNHEY and CDR2 SMNVEV come from the germline V gene (reference sequence).